This paragraph reports one TCR beta chain. This sample was taken from a study of T cell changes during pregnancy in multiple sclerosis. CDR1 is KGHSH, CDR2 LQKENI, per germline. The V end was cut by 6 bases, the J end by 0 bases, with 18 bases between. The CDR3 runs 16 residues. Only in-frame clones appear in the TCRdb table, and some are missing; sequencing was by immunoSEQ multiplex PCR. Here the sample spans tens of thousands of clones, 80% to 90% being singletons. The chain has TRBV18 and TRBJ2-7; D perhaps matches TRBD2 (5 bases). The sample was CD4+ T cells from peripheral blood mononuclear cells, taken in the first trimester of pregnancy. This clonotype was sampled from a female donor with multiple sclerosis, enrolled in a pregnancy study. The CDR3 region is CASSAQPSGFSYEQYF. CDR3 DNA sequence: TGTGCCAGCTCCGCACAGCCCAGCGGATTCTCCTACGAGCAGTACTTC. Full variable domain (remainder filled in from reference TRBV18 and TRBJ2-7): NAGVMQNPRHLVRRRGQEARLRCSPMKGHSHVYWYRQLPEEGLKFMVYLQKENIIDESGMPKERFSAEFPKEGPSILRIQQVVRGDSAAYFCASSAQPSGFSYEQYFGPGTRLTVT.